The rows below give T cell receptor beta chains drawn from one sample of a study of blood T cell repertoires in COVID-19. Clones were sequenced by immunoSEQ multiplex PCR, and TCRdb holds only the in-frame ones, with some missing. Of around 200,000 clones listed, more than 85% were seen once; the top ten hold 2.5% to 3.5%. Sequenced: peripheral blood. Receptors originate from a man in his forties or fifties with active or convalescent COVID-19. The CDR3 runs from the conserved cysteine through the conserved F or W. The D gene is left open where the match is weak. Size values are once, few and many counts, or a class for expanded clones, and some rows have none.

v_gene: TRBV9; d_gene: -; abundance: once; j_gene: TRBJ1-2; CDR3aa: CASSETDRYGYTF; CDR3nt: TGTGCCAGCAGCGAGACAGACCGCTATGGCTACACCTTC
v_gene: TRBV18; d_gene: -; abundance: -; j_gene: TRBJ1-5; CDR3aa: CASSPAGKDQPQHF; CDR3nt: TGTGCCAGCTCACCGGCAGGGAAAGACCAGCCCCAGCATTTT
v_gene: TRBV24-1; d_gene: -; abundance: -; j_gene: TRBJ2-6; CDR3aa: CATSGTGANVLTF; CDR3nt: TGTGCCACCTCGGGGACAGGGGCCAACGTCCTGACTTTC
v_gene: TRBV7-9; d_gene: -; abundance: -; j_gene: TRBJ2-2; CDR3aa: CASSLPAGVTGELFF; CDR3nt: TGTGCCAGCAGCTTACCCGCAGGGGTGACCGGGGAGCTGTTTTTT
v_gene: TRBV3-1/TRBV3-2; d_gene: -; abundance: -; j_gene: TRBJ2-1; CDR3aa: CASSHPFTNEQFF; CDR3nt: TGTGCCAGCAGCCATCCATTTACTAATGAGCAGTTCTTC
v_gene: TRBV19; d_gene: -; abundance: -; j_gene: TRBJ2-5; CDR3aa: CASSIAGRETQYF; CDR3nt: TGTGCCAGTAGTATAGCAGGGCGGGAGACCCAGTACTTC
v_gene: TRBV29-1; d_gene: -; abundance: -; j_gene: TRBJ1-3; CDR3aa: CSVAKGVSGNTIYF; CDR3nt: TGCAGCGTTGCAAAAGGGGTTTCTGGAAACACCATATATTTT
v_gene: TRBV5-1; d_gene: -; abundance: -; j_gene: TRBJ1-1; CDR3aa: CASSLGNRATVGTEAFF; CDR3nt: TGCGCCAGCAGCTTGGGGAACAGGGCTACGGTGGGCACTGAAGCTTTCTTT
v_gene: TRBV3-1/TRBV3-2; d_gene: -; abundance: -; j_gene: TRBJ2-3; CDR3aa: CASSQVTVPTDTQYF; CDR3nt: TGTGCCAGCAGCCAAGTAACAGTACCCACAGATACGCAGTATTTT
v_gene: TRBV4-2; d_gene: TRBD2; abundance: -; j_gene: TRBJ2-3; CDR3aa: CASSQDLQRGVTSTDTQYF; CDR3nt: TGTGCCAGCAGCCAAGATCTTCAGCGGGGCGTCACTAGCACAGATACGCAGTATTTT
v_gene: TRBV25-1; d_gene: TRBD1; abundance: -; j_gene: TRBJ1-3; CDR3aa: CASSDRDRSSGNTIYF; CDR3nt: TGTGCCAGCAGTGACCGGGACAGGTCCTCTGGAAACACCATATATTTT
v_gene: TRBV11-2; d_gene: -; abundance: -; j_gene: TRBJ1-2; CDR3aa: CASSPRGGLYGYTF; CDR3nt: TGTGCCAGCAGCCCAAGGGGTGGCCTCTATGGCTACACCTTC
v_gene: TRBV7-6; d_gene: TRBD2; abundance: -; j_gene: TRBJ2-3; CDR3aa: CASSPASGTTDTQYF; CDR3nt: TGTGCCAGCAGCCCTGCTAGCGGGACCACAGATACGCAGTATTTT
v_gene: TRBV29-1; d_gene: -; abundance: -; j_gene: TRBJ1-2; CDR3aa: CSVVGGAGYGYTF; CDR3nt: TGCAGCGTTGTTGGGGGCGCGGGCTATGGCTACACCTTC
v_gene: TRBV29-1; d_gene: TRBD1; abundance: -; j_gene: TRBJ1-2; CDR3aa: CSGRTGEYGYTF; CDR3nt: TGCAGCGGTCGGACAGGGGAATATGGCTACACCTTC
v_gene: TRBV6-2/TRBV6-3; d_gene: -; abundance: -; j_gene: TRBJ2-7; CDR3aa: CASSTGSYEQYF; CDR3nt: TGTGCCAGCAGTACGGGGTCCTACGAGCAGTACTTC
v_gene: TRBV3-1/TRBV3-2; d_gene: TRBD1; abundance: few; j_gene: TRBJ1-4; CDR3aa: CASSHHRGENEKLFF; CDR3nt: TGTGCCAGCAGCCACCACAGGGGGGAGAATGAAAAACTGTTTTTT
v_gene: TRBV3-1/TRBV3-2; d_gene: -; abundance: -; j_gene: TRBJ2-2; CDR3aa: CASSRGGQGGTGELFF; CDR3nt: TGTGCCAGCAGCCGCGGTGGGCAGGGGGGCACCGGGGAGCTGTTTTTT
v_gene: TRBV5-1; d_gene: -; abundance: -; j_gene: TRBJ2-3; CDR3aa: CASGPSKASTDTQYF; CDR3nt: TGCGCCAGCGGGCCATCAAAGGCTAGCACAGATACGCAGTATTTT
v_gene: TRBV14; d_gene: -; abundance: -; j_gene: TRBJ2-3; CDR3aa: CASSQLPGTDTQYF; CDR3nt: TGTGCCAGCAGCCAACTCCCAGGGACAGATACGCAGTATTTT
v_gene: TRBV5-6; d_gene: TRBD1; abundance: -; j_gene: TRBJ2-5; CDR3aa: CASSLGTGGRGQETQYF; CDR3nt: TGTGCCAGCAGCCTCGGGACAGGGGGACGGGGCCAAGAGACCCAGTACTTC
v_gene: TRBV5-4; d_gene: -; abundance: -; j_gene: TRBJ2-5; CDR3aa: CASSPNSGQGETQYF; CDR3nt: TGTGCCAGCAGCCCCAACAGCGGGCAGGGTGAGACCCAGTACTTC
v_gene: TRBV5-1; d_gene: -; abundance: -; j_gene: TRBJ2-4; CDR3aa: CASSQLPLNQNIQYF; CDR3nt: TGCGCCAGCAGCCAACTACCCTTGAACCAAAACATTCAGTACTTC
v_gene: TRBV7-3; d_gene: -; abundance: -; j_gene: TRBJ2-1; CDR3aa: CASSSDRVSSYNEQFF; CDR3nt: TGTGCCAGCAGCTCAGACAGAGTAAGCTCCTACAATGAGCAGTTCTTC
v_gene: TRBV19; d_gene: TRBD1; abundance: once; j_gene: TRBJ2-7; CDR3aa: CASGYTTGGEQYF; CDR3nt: TGTGCCAGTGGGTACACAACAGGGGGCGAGCAGTACTTC
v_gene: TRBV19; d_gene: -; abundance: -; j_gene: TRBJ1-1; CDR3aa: CASSAGRGGTEAFF; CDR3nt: TGTGCCAGTAGTGCGGGGCGTGGGGGGACTGAAGCTTTCTTT
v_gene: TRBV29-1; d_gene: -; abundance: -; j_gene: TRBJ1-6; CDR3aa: CSVTQGRDSPLHF; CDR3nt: TGCAGCGTTACACAGGGAAGGGATTCACCCCTCCACTTT
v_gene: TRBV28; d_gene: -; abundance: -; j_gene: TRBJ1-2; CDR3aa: CASIGGAVNYGYTF; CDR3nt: TGTGCCAGCATCGGTGGGGCGGTCAACTATGGCTACACCTTC
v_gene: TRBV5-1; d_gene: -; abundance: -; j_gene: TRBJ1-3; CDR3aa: CASSLAGQGNTGNTIYF; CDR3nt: TGCGCCAGCAGCTTGGCCGGGCAGGGCAATACTGGAAACACCATATATTTT
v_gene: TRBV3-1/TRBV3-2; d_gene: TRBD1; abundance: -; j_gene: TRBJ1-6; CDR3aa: CASSQGGQGRNSPLHF; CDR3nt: TGTGCCAGCAGCCAAGGGGGACAGGGTAGAAATTCACCCCTCCACTTT
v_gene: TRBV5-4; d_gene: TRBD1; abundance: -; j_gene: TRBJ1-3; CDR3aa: CASSSLGTGINTIYF; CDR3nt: TGTGCCAGCAGCTCCTTGGGGACAGGTATCAACACCATATATTTT
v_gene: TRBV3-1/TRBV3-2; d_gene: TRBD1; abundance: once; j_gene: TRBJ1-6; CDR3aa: CASSQGPRTGDSPLHF; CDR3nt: TGTGCCAGCAGCCAAGGGCCAAGGACAGGTGATTCACCCCTCCACTTT
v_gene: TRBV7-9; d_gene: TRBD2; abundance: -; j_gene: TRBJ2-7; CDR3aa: CASSKGASGGFLYEQYF; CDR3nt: TGTGCCAGCAGCAAGGGGGCTAGCGGGGGATTTCTATACGAGCAGTACTTC
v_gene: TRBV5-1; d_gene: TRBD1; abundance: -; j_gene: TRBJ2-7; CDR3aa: CASSLGDRDSYEQYF; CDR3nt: TGCGCCAGCAGCTTGGGGGACAGGGACTCCTACGAGCAGTACTTC
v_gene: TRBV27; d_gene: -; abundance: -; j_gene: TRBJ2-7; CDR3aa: CASSLSGGNEQYF; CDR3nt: TGTGCCAGCAGTTTATCGGGGGGAAACGAGCAGTACTTC
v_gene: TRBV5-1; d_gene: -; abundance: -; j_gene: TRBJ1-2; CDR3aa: CASSLAVRGSGYTF; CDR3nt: TGCGCCAGCAGCTTGGCTGTCAGGGGCTCTGGCTACACCTTC
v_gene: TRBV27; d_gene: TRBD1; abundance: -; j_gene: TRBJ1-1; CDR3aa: CASSLAGQGVGTEAFF; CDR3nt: TGTGCCAGCAGTTTAGCCGGACAGGGAGTAGGGACTGAAGCTTTCTTT
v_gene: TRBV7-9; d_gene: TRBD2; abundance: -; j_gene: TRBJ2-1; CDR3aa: CASSLTGTTNEQFF; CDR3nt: TGTGCCAGCAGCTTAACCGGGACTACGAATGAGCAGTTCTTC
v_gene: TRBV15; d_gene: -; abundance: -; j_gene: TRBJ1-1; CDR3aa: CATSRPDSLANEAFF; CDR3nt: TGTGCCACCAGCAGGCCTGACTCCCTAGCCAATGAAGCTTTCTTT
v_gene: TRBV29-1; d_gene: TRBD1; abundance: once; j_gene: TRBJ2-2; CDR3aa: CSAPQGSGELFF; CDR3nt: TGCAGCGCCCCACAGGGGTCCGGGGAGCTGTTTTTT
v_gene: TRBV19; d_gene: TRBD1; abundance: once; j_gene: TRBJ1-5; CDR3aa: CASRVGQNSNQPQHF; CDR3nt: TGTGCCAGTAGGGTGGGACAGAATAGCAATCAGCCCCAGCATTTT
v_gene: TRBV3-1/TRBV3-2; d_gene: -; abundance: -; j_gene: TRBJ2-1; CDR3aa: CASSPLRGPNNEQFF; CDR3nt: TGTGCCAGCAGCCCCCTGAGAGGTCCGAACAATGAGCAGTTCTTC
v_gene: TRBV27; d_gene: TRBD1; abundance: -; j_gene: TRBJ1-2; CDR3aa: CASSPVGTGNYGYTF; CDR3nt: TGTGCCAGCAGTCCGGTCGGGACAGGGAACTATGGCTACACCTTC
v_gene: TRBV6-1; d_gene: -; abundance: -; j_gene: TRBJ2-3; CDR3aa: CASSEGLINTDTQYF; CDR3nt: TGTGCCAGCAGTGAGGGACTCATTAACACAGATACGCAGTATTTT
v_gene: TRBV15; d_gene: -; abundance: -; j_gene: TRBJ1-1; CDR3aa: CATSRARGATEAFF; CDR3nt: TGTGCCACCAGCAGAGCTCGGGGGGCCACTGAAGCTTTCTTT
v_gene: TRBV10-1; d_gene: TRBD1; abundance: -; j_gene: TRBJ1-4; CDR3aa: CARKTGDATNEKLFF; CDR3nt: TGCGCCCGTAAGACAGGGGATGCAACTAATGAAAAACTGTTTTTT
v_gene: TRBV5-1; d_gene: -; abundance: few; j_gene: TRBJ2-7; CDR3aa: CASSLGQGSAYEQYF; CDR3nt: TGCGCCAGCAGCTTGGGCCAGGGATCGGCCTACGAGCAGTACTTC
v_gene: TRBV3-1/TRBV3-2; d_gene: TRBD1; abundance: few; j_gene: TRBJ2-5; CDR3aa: CASSVDRVSAETQYF; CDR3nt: TGTGCCAGCAGCGTGGACAGGGTATCCGCCGAGACCCAGTACTTC
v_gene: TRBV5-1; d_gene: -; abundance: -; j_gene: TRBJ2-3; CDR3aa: CASSMDSTSTDTQYF; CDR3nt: TGCGCCAGCAGCATGGACAGTACTAGCACAGATACGCAGTATTTT
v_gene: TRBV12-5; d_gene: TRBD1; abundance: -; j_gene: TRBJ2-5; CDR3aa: CASGTGALLQETQYF; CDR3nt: TGTGCTAGTGGGACAGGGGCCTTACTACAAGAGACCCAGTACTTC
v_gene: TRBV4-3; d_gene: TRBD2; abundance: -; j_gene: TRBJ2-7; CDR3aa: CASSRGGAGVKYEQYF; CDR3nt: TGCGCCAGCAGCCGAGGAGGGGCGGGGGTGAAGTACGAGCAGTACTTC
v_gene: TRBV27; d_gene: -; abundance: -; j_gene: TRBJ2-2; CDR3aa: CASSLTSATGELFF; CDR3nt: TGTGCCAGCAGTTTAACCAGCGCGACCGGGGAGCTGTTTTTT
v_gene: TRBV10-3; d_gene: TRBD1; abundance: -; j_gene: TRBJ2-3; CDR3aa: CAISGGTGRTDTQYF; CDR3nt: TGTGCCATCAGTGGGGGGACAGGCCGCACAGATACGCAGTATTTT
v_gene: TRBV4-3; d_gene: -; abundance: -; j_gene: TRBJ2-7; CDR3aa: CASSQDRAYEQYF; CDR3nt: TGCGCCAGCAGCCAAGACAGGGCCTACGAGCAGTACTTC